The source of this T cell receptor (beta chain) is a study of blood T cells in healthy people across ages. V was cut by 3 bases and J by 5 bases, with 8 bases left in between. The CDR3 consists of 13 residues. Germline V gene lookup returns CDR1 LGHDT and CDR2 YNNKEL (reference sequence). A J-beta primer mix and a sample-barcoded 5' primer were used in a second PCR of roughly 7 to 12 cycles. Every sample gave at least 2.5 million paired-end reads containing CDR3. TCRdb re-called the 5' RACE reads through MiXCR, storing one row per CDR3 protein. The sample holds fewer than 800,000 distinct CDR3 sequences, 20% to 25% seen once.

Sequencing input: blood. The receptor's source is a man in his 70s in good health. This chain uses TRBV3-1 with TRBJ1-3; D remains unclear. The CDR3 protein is CASSQVTRNTIYF. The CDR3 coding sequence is TGTGCCAGCAGCCAGGTCACAAGAAACACCATATATTTT.